This T cell receptor beta chain was sequenced for a study of blood T cell repertoires in COVID-19. About this clone itself: This same CDR3 is encoded by further DNA sequences in the sample.

The protocol was immunoSEQ multiplex PCR, while the TCRdb copy is restricted to in-frame clones and leaves out a portion. In the table there are about 230,000 clones, approximately 80% of which are singletons. This CDR3 contains 12 residues. With 2 bases removed from V and 5 bases from J, the gap between germline ends came to 6 bases. Germline CDR1 MNHNS, CDR2 SASEGT. The genes are TRBV6-1 and TRBJ2-5; a weak D match, TRBD2 (5 bases). This receptor was taken from a woman in her forties or fifties with acute or convalescent COVID-19. Sequences were obtained from peripheral blood. The CDR3 sequence is CASSESGETQYF. In DNA, the CDR3 is TGTGCCAGCAGTGAAAGCGGCGAGACCCAGTACTTC.